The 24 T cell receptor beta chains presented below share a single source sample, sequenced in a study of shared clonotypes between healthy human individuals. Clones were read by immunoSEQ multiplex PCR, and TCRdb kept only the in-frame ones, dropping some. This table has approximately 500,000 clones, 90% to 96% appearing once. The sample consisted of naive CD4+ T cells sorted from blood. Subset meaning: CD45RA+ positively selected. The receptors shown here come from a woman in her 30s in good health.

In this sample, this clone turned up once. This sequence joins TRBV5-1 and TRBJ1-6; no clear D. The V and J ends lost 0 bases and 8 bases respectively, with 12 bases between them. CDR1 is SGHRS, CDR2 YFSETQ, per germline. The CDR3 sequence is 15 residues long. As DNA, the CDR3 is TGCGCCAGCAGCTTGGTCGGGGTCGAGGATTCACCCCTCCACTTT. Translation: CASSLVGVEDSPLHF.

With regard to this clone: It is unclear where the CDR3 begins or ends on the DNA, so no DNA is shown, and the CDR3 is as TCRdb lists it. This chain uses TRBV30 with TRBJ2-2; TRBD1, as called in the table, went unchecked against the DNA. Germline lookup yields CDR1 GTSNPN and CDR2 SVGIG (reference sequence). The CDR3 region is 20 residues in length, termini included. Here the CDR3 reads CAWSVLMGFFGQGAAGELFF.

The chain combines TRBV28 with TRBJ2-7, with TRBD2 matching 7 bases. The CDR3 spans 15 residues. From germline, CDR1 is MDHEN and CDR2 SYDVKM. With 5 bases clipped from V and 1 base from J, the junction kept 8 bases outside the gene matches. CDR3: CASSLPPSGSYEQYF. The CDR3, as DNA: TGTGCCAGCAGTCTACCCCCTAGCGGATCCTACGAGCAGTACTTC.

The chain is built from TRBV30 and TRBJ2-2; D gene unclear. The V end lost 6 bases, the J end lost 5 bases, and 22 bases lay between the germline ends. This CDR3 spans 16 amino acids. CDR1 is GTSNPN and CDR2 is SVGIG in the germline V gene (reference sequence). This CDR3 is CACLKPLGRITGELFF. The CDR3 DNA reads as TGTGCCTGCCTAAAACCTTTAGGGCGCATAACCGGGGAGCTGTTTTTT.

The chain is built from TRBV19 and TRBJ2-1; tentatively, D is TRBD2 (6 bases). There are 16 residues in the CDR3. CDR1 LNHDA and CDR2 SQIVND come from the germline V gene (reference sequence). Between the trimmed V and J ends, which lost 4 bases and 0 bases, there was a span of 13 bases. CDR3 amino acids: CASSRGLLRSYNEQFF. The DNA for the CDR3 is TGTGCCAGTAGTAGGGGACTCCTCCGCTCCTACAATGAGCAGTTCTTC.

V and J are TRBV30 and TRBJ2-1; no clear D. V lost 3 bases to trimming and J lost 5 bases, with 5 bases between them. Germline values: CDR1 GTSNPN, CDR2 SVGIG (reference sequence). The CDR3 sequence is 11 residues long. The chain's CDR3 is CAWSMDNEQFF. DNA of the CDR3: TGTGCCTGGAGCATGGACAATGAGCAGTTCTTC.

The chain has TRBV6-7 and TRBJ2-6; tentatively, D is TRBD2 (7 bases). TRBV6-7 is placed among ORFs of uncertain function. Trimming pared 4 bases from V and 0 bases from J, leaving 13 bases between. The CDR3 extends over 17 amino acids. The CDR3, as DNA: TGTGCCAGCAGTTCGGGGGGCTTCAGCTCTGGGGCCAACGTCCTGACTTTC. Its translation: CASSSGGFSSGANVLTF.

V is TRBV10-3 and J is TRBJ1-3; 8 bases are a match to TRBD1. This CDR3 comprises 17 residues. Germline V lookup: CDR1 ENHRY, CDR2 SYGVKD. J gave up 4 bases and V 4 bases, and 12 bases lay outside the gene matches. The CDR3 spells CAISASETGAGGNTIYF. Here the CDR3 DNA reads TGTGCCATCAGTGCGTCCGAGACAGGGGCGGGAGGAAACACCATATATTTT.

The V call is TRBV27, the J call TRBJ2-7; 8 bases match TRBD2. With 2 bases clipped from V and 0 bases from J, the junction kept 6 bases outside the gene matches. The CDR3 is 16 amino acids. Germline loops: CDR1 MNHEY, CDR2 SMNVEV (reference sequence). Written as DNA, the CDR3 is TGTGCCAGCAGTTTACTTTCCGGGAGGGCCTCCTACGAGCAGTACTTC. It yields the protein CASSLLSGRASYEQYF.

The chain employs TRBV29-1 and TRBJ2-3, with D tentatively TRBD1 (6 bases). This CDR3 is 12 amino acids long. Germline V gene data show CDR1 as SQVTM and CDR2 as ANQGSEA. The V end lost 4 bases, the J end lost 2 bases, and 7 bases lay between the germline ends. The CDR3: CSVGTATDTQYF. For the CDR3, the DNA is TGCAGCGTTGGGACAGCCACAGATACGCAGTATTTT.

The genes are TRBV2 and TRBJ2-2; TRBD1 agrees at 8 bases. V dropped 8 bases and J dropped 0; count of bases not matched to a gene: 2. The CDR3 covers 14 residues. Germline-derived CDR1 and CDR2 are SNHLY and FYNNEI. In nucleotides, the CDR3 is TGTGCCAGCCGGGACAGGACGAACACCGGGGAGCTGTTTTTT. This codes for CASRDRTNTGELFF.

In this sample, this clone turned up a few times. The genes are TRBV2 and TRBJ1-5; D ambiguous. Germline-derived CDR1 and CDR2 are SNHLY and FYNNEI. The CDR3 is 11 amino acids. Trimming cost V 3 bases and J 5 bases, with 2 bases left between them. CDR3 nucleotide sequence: TGTGCCAGCAGTGATGATCAGCCCCAGCATTTT. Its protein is CASSDDQPQHF.

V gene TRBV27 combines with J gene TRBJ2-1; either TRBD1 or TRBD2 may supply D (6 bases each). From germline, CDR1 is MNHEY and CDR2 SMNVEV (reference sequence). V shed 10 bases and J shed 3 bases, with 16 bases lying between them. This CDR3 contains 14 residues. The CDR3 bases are TGTGCCACCTCCGGGGGCGGCCTCTACAATGAGCAGTTCTTC. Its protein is CATSGGGLYNEQFF.

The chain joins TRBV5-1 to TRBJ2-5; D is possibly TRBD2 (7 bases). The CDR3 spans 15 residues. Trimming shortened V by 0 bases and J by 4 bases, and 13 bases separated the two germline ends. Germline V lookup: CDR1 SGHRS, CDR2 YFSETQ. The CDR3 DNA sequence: TGCGCCAGCAGCTTGGAGGGGGGGCCTGGAGAGACCCAGTACTTC. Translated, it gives CASSLEGGPGETQYF.

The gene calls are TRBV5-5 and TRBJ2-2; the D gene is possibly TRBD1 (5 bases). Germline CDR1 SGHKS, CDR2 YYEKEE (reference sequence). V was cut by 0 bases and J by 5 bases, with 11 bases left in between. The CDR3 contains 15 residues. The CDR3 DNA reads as TGTGCCAGCAGCTTGGGACAGATAAAAACCGGGGAGCTGTTTTTT. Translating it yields CASSLGQIKTGELFF.

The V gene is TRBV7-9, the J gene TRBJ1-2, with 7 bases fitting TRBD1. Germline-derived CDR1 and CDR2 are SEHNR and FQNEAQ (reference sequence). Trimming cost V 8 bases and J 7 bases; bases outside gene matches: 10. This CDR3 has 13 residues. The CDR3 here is CASEQGPLGGYTF. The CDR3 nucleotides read TGTGCCAGCGAACAGGGGCCTCTCGGTGGCTACACCTTC.

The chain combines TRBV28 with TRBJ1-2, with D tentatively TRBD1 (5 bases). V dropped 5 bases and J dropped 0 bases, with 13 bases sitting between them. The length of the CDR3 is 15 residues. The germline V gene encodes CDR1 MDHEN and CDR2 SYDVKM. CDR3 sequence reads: CASSRWGGPNYGYTF. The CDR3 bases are TGTGCCAGCAGTCGGTGGGGGGGACCTAACTATGGCTACACCTTC.

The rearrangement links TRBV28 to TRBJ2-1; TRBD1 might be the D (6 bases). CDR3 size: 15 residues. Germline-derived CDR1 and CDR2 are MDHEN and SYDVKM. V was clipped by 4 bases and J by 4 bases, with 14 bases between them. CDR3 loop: CASSSQRTEYNEQFF. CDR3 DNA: TGTGCCAGCAGTTCCCAACGGACAGAATACAATGAGCAGTTCTTC.

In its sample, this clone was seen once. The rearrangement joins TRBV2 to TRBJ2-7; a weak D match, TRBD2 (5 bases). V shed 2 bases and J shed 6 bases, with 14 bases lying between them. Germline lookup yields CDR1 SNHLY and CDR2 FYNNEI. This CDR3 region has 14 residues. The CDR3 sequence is CASSELEGTSEQYF. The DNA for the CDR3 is TGTGCCAGCAGTGAACTAGAGGGTACATCCGAGCAGTACTTC.

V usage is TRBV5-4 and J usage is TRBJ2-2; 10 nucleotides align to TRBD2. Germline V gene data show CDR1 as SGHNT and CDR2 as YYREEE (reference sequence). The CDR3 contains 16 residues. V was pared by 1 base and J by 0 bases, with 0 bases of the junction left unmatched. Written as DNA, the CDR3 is TGTGCCAGCAGCTTGACTAGCGGGACGAACACCGGGGAGCTGTTTTTT. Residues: CASSLTSGTNTGELFF.

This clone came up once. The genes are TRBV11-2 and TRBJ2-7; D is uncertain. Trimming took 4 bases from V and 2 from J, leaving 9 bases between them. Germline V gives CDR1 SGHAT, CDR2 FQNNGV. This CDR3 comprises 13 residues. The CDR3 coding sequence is TGTGCCAGCAGCTCCCGTGTCCCCTACGAGCAGTACTTC. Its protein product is CASSSRVPYEQYF.

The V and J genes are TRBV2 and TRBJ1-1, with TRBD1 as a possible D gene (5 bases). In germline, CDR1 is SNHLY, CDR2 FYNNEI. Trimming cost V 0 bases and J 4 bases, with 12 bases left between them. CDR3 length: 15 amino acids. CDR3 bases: TGTGCCAGCAGTGAAGCGCTTCAGGGTATCACTGAAGCTTTCTTT. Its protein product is CASSEALQGITEAFF.

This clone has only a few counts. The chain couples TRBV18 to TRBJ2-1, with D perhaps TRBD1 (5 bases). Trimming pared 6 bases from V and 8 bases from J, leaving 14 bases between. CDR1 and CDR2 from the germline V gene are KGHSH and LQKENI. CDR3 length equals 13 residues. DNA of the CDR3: TGTGCCAGCTCGCAGGGAAGCCATCATGAGCAGTTCTTC. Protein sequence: CASSQGSHHEQFF.

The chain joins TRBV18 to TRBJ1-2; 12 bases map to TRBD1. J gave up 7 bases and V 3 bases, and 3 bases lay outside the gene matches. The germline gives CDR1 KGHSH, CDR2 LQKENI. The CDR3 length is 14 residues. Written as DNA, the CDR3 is TGTGCCAGCTCACCGGGACAGGGGGCTTCTGGCTACACCTTC. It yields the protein CASSPGQGASGYTF.